This TCR beta chain was captured in a study of T cells after yellow fever vaccination. The CDR3 sequence is 14 residues long. Germline CDR1 and CDR2: SGHDN and FVKESK. V lost 4 bases to trimming and J lost 6 bases, with 14 bases between them. From the 5' RACE reads, TCRdb called clonotypes with MiXCR, one entry per CDR3 protein. Here the sample spans a few hundred thousand distinct CDR3 sequences, about 4% being singletons. The chain joins TRBV14 to TRBJ2-3; perhaps TRBD1 as D (6 bases). The TCR sequence derives from a man younger than 30 who received the YFV17D yellow fever vaccine. The sample was PBMCs, taken 5 days after the yellow fever booster vaccination. CDR3 region: CASSPSWGQDTQYF. In DNA, the CDR3 is TGTGCCAGCAGCCCGTCTTGGGGGCAGGATACGCAGTATTTT.